This entry describes one TCR beta chain. Its target is not known. The data were produced by immunoSEQ multiplex PCR, yet TCRdb's version contains in-frame clones alone and is incomplete. The table shows about 110,000 clones, with roughly 87% occurring only once. This record comes from a study of OX40 agonist ivuxolimab in advanced cancers. The study, taken as a whole, reports: Also showing low normalized T-cell clonal expansion were some of the nonresponders.

The CDR3 is 15 residues long. V shed 7 bases and J shed 1 base, with 13 bases lying between them. Germline CDR1 reads MNHEY; CDR2 reads SMNVEV (reference sequence). Sampling of blood occurred at baseline, cycle 4 day 1, and cycle 7 day 1. The V and J genes are TRBV27 and TRBJ2-2; perhaps TRBD1 as D (6 bases). This TCR was recovered from an adult with an advanced solid tumor such as melanoma, head and neck, liver or kidney cancer. The sample in question was CD4+ or CD8+ T cells sorted from blood, obtained in a trial of the OX40 agonist ivuxolimab. CDR3 region: CASNSLGGNTGELFF. The CDR3 nucleotides read TGTGCCAGCAACAGTTTAGGGGGGAACACCGGGGAGCTGTTTTTT.